Presented here are 12 T cell receptor beta chains from one specimen sequenced in a study of blood T cell repertoires in COVID-19. Generated by immunoSEQ multiplex PCR, the TCRdb table keeps only in-frame clones and is missing some. Found here are about 64,000 clones, 84% of them singletons; the top ten hold approximately 5.6%. Sequenced sample: peripheral blood. The receptors originated from a woman aged 60-70 years with acute or convalescent COVID-19.

The CDR3 bases are TGTGCCAGCAGTGAAGCGCAGGGGGCGGGCACCGGGGAGCTGTTTTTT. Amino acid sequence: CASSEAQGAGTGELFF. The V call is TRBV2, the J call TRBJ2-2, with TRBD1 matching over 8 bases. CDR1 is SNHLY, CDR2 FYNNEI, per germline. V was clipped by 0 bases and J by 4 bases; unmatched bases: 4. This CDR3 region has 16 residues.

The chain recombines TRBV5-4 with TRBJ2-1, with 10 bases fitting TRBD2. CDR1 and CDR2 from the germline V gene are SGHNT and YYREEE (reference sequence). The CDR3 consists of 15 residues. J gave up 3 bases and V 5 bases, and 5 bases lay outside the gene matches. CDR3 region: CASRKTSGDYNEQFF. The CDR3, as DNA: TGTGCCAGCAGAAAAACTAGCGGGGACTACAATGAGCAGTTCTTC.

V gene TRBV3-1 (or the pseudogene TRBV3-2) combines with J gene TRBJ2-3; D perhaps matches TRBD2 (5 bases). CDR1 and CDR2 from the germline V gene are LGHDT and YNNKEL (reference sequence). There are 14 residues in the CDR3. The germline V and J ends were trimmed by 4 bases and 1 base, with 9 bases remaining between them. CDR3 coding DNA: TGTGCCAGCAGCCTCGGGGTTCGCACAGATACGCAGTATTTT. It translates to CASSLGVRTDTQYF.

This sequence joins TRBV27 and TRBJ1-6, with a weak D call TRBD1 (6 bases). The germline V and J ends were trimmed by 2 bases and 5 bases, with 7 bases remaining between them. This CDR3 has 14 amino acids. Germline assignment: CDR1 MNHEY and CDR2 SMNVEV (reference sequence). The CDR3 loop reads CASSLGGNNSPLHF. The CDR3 DNA is TGTGCCAGCAGTTTAGGGGGCAATAATTCACCCCTCCACTTT.

In its sample, this clone was seen once. The CDR3 bases are TGCGCCAGCAGCACCGCGACAGGCAACCTGAACACTGAAGCTTTCTTT. Translation gives CASSTATGNLNTEAFF. The V gene is TRBV4-1, the J gene TRBJ1-1, with D maybe TRBD1 (6 bases). Germline loops: CDR1 MGHRA, CDR2 YSYEKL. Trimming stripped 5 bases from V and 0 bases from J, with 16 bases between. The CDR3 is made up of 16 amino acids.

The chain joins TRBV3-1 (or the pseudogene TRBV3-2) to TRBJ2-1; 9 bases match TRBD1. The CDR3 is 16 amino acids. Germline CDR1 LGHDT, CDR2 YNNKEL (reference sequence). J was trimmed by 3 bases and V by 1 base; bases with no gene match: 4. CDR3 nucleotides: TGTGCCAGCAGCCAAGGGACAGGGGCCAACTACAATGAGCAGTTCTTC. Translation gives CASSQGTGANYNEQFF.

DNA of the CDR3: TGTGCCATCATGGCTAGCGGGGGGACTAGCACAGATACGCAGTATTTT. As protein: CAIMASGGTSTDTQYF. J is TRBJ2-3 and V is TRBV10-3; 11 bases are a match to TRBD2. This CDR3 has 16 residues. J gave up 0 bases and V 7 bases, and 6 bases lay outside the gene matches. Germline V gene lookup returns CDR1 ENHRY and CDR2 SYGVKD.

The V gene is TRBV15, the J gene TRBJ2-1; D call uncertain. CDR1 and CDR2 from the germline V gene are LNHNV and YYDKDF (reference sequence). Trimming took 1 base from V and 6 from J, leaving 10 bases between them. This CDR3 region has 14 residues. CDR3 protein: CATSRGAGLNEQFF. CDR3 DNA sequence: TGTGCCACCAGCAGAGGAGCAGGTCTCAATGAGCAGTTCTTC.

The rearrangement uses TRBV3-1 (or the pseudogene TRBV3-2) and TRBJ1-3, with D possibly being TRBD1 (6 bases). CDR3 length equals 16 residues. Trimming stripped 2 bases from V and 0 bases from J, with 11 bases between. Germline V gives CDR1 LGHDT, CDR2 YNNKEL (reference sequence). The CDR3 coding sequence is TGTGCCAGCAGCCAATACAGGGATAGCTCTGGAAACACCATATATTTT. Translation: CASSQYRDSSGNTIYF.

The chain combines TRBV5-1 with TRBJ1-2; TRBD1 agrees at 7 bases. The V segment lost 4 bases and the J segment 3 bases; nucleotides outside the gene matches: 3. In germline, CDR1 is SGHRS, CDR2 YFSETQ. This CDR3 is built from 13 residues. The CDR3 sequence: CASSEGQHYGYTF. In nucleotides, the CDR3 is TGCGCCAGCAGCGAGGGACAGCACTATGGCTACACCTTC.

This rearrangement joins TRBV7-2 to TRBJ2-1; 14 bases are shared with TRBD2. V was clipped by 5 bases and J by 14 bases; unmatched bases: 8. The CDR3 totals 14 residues. The germline V gene encodes CDR1 SGHTA and CDR2 FQGNSA. The CDR3 DNA is TGTGCCAGCAGCCCGCGGACTAGCGGGGGGAGGGAGTTCTTC. Protein sequence: CASSPRTSGGREFF.

This chain's CDR3 is CASSYADSPQHF. The CDR3 region has the DNA TGTGCCAGCAGTTATGCCGACTCGCCCCAGCATTTT. V and J are TRBV6-6 and TRBJ1-5; D not certain. V shed 3 bases and J shed 9 bases, with 9 bases lying between them. CDR3 size: 12 residues. Germline lookup yields CDR1 MNHNY and CDR2 SVGAGI (reference sequence).